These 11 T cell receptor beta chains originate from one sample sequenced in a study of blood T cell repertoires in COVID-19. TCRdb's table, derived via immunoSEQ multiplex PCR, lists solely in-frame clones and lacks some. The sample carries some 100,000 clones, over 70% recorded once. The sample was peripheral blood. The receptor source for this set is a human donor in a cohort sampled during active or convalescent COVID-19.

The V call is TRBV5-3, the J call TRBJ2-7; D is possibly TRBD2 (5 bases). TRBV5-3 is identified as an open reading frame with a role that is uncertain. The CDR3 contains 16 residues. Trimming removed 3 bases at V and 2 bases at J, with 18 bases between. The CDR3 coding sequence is TGTGCCAGAAGCTCCCCTACTATCGAGGGCACCTACGAGCAGTACTTC. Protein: CARSSPTIEGTYEQYF.

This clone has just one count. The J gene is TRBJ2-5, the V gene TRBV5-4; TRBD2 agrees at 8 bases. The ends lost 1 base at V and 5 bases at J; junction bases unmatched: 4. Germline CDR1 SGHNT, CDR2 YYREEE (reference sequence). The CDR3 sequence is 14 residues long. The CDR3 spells CASSLYGRGETQYF. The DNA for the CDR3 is TGTGCCAGCAGCTTGTACGGGAGGGGGGAGACCCAGTACTTC.

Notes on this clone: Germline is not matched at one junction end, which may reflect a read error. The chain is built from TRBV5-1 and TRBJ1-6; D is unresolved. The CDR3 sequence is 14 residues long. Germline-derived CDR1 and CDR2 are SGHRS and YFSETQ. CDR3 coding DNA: TGCGCCAGCAGCTTTATTCCGGGTAATCCACCCCTCCACTTT. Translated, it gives CASSFIPGNPPLHF.

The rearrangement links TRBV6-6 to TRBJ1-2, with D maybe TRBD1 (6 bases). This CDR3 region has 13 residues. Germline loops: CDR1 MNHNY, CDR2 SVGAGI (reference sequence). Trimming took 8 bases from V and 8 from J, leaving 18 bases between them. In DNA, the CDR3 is TGTGCCAGCTGCTCAGACAGGTGGGGCGGCTACACCTTC. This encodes CASCSDRWGGYTF.

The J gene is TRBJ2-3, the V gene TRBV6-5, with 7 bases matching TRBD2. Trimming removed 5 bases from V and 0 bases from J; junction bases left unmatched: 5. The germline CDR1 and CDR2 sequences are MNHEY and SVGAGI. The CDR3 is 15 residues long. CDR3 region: CASSQLALSTDTQYF. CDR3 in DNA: TGTGCCAGCAGTCAACTAGCGCTAAGCACAGATACGCAGTATTTT.

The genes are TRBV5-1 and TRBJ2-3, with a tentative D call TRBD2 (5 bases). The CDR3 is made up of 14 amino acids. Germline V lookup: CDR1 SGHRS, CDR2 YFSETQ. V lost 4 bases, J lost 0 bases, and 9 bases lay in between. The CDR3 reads CASSIWTSTDTQYF. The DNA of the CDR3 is TGCGCCAGCAGCATCTGGACTAGCACAGATACGCAGTATTTT.

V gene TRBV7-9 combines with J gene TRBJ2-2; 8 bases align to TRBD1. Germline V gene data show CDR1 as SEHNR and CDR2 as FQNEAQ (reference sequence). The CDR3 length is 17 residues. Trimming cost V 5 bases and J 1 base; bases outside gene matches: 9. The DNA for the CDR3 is TGTGCCAGCAGCCGAGCGGCCACAGGGGGGAACACCGGGGAGCTGTTTTTT. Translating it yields CASSRAATGGNTGELFF.

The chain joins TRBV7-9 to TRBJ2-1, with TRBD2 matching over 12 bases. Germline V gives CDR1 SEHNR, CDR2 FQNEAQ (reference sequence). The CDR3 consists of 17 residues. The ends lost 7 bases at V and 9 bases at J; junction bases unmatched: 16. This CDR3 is CASNHRTSGDLLGEQFF. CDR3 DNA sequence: TGTGCCAGCAACCACCGGACTAGCGGGGACCTGCTCGGTGAGCAGTTCTTC.

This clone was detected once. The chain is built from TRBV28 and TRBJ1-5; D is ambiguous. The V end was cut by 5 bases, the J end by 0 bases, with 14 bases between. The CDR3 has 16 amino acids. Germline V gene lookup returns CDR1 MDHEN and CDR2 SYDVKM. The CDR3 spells CASSRRSGYSNQPQHF. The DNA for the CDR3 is TGTGCCAGCAGTCGGCGTTCGGGGTATAGCAATCAGCCCCAGCATTTT.

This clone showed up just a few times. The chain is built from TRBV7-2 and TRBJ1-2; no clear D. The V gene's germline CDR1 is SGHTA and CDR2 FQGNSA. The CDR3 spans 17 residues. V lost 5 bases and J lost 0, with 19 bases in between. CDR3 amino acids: CASSPQPPRLTNYGYTF. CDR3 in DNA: TGTGCCAGCAGCCCTCAACCGCCTAGACTTACTAACTATGGCTACACCTTC.

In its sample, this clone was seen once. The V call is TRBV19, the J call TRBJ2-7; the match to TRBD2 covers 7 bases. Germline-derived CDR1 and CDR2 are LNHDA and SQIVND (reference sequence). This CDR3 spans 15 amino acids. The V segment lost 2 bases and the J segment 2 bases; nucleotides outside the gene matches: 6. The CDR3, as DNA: TGTGCCAGTAGTATATCTAGCGGTCCTACCTACGAGCAGTACTTC. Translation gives CASSISSGPTYEQYF. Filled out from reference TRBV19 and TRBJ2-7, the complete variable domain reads DGGITQSPKYLFRKEGQNVTLSCEQNLNHDAMYWYRQDPGQGLRLIYYSQIVNDFQKGDIAEGYSVSREKKESFPLTVTSAQKNPTAFYLCASSISSGPTYEQYFGPGTRLTVT.